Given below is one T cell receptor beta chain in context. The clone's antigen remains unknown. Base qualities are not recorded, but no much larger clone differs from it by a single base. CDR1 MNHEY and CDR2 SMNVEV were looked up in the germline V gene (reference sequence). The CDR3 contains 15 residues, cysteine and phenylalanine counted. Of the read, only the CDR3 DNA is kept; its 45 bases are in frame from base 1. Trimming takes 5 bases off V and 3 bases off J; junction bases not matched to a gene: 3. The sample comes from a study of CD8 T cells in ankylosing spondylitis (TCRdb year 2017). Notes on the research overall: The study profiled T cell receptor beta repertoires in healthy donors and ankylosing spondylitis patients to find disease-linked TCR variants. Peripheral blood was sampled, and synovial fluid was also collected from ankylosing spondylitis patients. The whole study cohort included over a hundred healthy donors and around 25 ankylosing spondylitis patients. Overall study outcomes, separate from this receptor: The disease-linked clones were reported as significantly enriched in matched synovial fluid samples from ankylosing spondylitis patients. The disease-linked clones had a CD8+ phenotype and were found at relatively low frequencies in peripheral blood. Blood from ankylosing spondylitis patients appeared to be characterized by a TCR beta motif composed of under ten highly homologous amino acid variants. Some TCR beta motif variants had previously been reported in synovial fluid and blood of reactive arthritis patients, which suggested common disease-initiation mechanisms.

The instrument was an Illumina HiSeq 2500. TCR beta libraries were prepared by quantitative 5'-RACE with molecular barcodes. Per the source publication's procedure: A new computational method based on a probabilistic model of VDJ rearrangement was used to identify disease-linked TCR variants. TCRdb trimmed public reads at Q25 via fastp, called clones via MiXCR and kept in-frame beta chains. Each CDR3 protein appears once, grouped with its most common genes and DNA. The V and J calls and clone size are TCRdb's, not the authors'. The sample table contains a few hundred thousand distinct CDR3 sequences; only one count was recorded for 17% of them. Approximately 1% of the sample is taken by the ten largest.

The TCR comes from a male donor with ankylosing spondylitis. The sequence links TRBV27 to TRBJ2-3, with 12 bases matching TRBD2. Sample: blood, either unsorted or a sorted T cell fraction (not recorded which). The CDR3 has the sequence CASSGLAGWTDTQYF. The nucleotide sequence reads TGTGCCAGCAGTGGACTAGCGGGATGGACAGATACGCAGTATTTT.